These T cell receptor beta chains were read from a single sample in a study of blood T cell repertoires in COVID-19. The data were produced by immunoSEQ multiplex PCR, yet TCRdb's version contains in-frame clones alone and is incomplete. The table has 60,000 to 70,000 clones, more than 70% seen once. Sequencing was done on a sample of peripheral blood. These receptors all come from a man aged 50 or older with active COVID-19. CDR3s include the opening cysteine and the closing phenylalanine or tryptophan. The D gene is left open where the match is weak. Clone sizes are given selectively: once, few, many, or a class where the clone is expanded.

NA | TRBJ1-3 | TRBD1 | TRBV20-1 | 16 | CSASWTGASSGNTIYF | TGCAGTGCTAGTTGGACAGGGGCGAGCTCTGGAAACACCATATATTTT
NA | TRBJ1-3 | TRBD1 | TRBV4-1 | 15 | CASSQGRGAGNTIYF | TGCGCCAGCAGCCAAGGCAGGGGGGCTGGAAACACCATATATTTT
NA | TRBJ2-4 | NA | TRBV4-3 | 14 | CASSQDLGQGIQYF | TGCGCCAGCAGCCAAGATCTTGGTCAGGGAATTCAGTACTTC
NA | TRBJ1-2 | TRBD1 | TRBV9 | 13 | CASSVVTGNGYTF | TGTGCCAGCAGCGTAGTGACAGGGAATGGCTACACCTTC
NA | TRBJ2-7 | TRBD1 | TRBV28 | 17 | CASSPPPGQGILYEQYF | TGTGCCAGCAGTCCCCCTCCGGGACAGGGGATTCTCTACGAGCAGTACTTC
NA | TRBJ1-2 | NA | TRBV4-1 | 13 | CASSPSRGAGYTF | TGCGCCAGCAGCCCGAGCAGGGGAGCTGGCTACACCTTC
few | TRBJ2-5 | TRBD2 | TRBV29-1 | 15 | CSVDQGGWAQETQYF | TGCAGCGTTGACCAGGGAGGGTGGGCACAAGAGACCCAGTACTTC
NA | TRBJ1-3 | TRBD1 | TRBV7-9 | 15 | CATQQGIRDGNTIYF | TGTGCCACCCAACAGGGGATAAGGGATGGAAACACCATATATTTT
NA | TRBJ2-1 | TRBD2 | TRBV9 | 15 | CASSAGLGSYNEQFF | TGTGCCAGCAGCGCGGGACTAGGATCCTACAATGAGCAGTTCTTC
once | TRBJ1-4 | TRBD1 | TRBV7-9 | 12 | CAGQGAGEKLFF | TGTGCCGGACAGGGGGCCGGGGAAAAACTGTTTTTT
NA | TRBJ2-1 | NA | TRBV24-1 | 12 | CATSDRRGEQFF | TGTGCCACCAGTGATCGGCGGGGTGAGCAGTTCTTC
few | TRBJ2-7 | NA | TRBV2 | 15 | CASSEGAGQIYEQYF | TGTGCCAGCAGTGAGGGGGCAGGGCAGATCTACGAGCAGTACTTC
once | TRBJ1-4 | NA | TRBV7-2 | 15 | CASSQRGATNEKLFF | TGTGCCAGCAGCCAGCGGGGGGCAACTAATGAAAAACTGTTTTTT
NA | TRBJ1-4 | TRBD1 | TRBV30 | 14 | CAWSRQGAGEKLFF | TGTGCCTGGAGCCGACAGGGGGCCGGTGAAAAACTGTTTTTT
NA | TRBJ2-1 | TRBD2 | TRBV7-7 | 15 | CASSRSGVGLNEQFF | TGTGCTAGCAGCCGAAGCGGGGTAGGGCTCAATGAGCAGTTCTTC
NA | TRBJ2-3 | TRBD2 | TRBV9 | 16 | CASSVPLAGGPDTQYF | TGTGCCAGCAGCGTCCCTTTAGCGGGGGGCCCGGATACGCAGTATTTT
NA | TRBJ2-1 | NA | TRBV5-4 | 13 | CASSSRGDLEQFF | TGTGCCAGCAGCTCCAGGGGGGACTTGGAGCAGTTCTTC